The 15 T cell receptor beta chains below come from one sample, sequenced in a study of T cell responses to AZD1222 COVID-19 vaccine. Sequenced by immunoSEQ multiplex PCR; TCRdb stores in-frame clones only, minus some. The sample lists about 150,000 clones, 85% to 95% occurring once. The specimen was peripheral blood, collected on day 0 of AZD1222 vaccination. The receptors shown here come from an adult in good health.

The chain combines TRBV4-2 with TRBJ1-2, with D maybe TRBD1 (6 bases). The CDR3 spans 15 residues. Per germline, CDR1 LGHNA and CDR2 YNFKEQ. Trimming removed 1 base from V and 2 bases from J, with 11 bases in between. The CDR3 protein is CASSQVGGTNYGYTF. DNA for the CDR3: TGTGCCAGCAGCCAAGTAGGGGGAACCAACTATGGCTACACCTTC.

V and J are TRBV9 and TRBJ2-7; D gene ambiguous. Germline values: CDR1 SGDLS, CDR2 YYNGEE. This CDR3 comprises 15 residues. Deletions cut 0 bases from V and 7 bases from J, with 17 bases between. The CDR3 nucleotides are TGTGCCAGCAGCGTAGATGTACCTCCTGGGGTGGAGCAGTACTTC. It codes for CASSVDVPPGVEQYF.

V is TRBV7-3 and J is TRBJ2-4; 9 bases are shared with TRBD1. The germline V gene has CDR1 SGHTA and CDR2 FQGTGA. V shed 6 bases, J shed 8 bases, and the junction held 8 bases outside the gene matches. This CDR3 has 14 residues. The CDR3 coding sequence is TGTGCCAGCAGGTTTACAGGGGGCGGATACATTCAGTACTTC. Translation gives CASRFTGGGYIQYF.

The genes are TRBV5-8 and TRBJ1-6; TRBD1 agrees at 7 bases. V was pared by 0 bases and J by 9 bases, with 3 bases of the junction left unmatched. The CDR3 has 14 amino acids. The germline V gene encodes CDR1 SGHTS and CDR2 YDEGEE. This CDR3 reads CASSLGTGLSPLHF. CDR3 nucleotide sequence: TGTGCCAGCAGCTTGGGGACAGGTCTTTCACCCCTCCACTTT.

The V gene is TRBV7-9, the J gene TRBJ1-2, with 7 bases aligning to TRBD1. This CDR3 contains 13 residues. Germline lookup yields CDR1 SEHNR and CDR2 FQNEAQ (reference sequence). With 5 bases clipped from V and 5 bases from J, the junction kept 5 bases outside the gene matches. CDR3 in amino acids: CASSAGQEYGYTF. The DNA of the CDR3 is TGTGCCAGCAGCGCCGGACAGGAGTATGGCTACACCTTC.

This sequence joins TRBV5-3 and TRBJ2-3; 7 nucleotides agree with TRBD2. TRBV5-3 is treated as an ORF (open reading frame) with a function not yet certain. CDR3 size: 17 residues. V dropped 3 bases and J dropped 0; count of bases not matched to a gene: 10. Here the CDR3 reads CARSSSGSAFSTDTQYF. CDR3 coding DNA: TGTGCCAGAAGCTCTAGCGGATCTGCTTTTAGCACAGATACGCAGTATTTT.

CDR3 amino acids: CASSYVEGPMTQYF. The CDR3 DNA follows: TGTGCCAGCAGTTACGTCGAGGGGCCTATGACCCAGTACTTC. The chain carries TRBV27 and TRBJ2-5, with D perhaps matching TRBD1 or TRBD2 (5 bases each). The V and J ends lost 4 bases and 7 bases respectively, with 16 bases between them. Germline CDR1 MNHEY, CDR2 SMNVEV (reference sequence). This CDR3 contains 14 residues.

The rearrangement links TRBV11-3 to TRBJ1-1; the D gene is possibly TRBD1 (5 bases). V lost 5 bases and J 4 bases, leaving 11 bases between the germline ends. The CDR3 sequence is 13 residues long. Germline CDR1 SGHNT, CDR2 YENEEA. The CDR3 nucleotides are TGTGCCAGCAGCGAGGGGCCTCCCACTGAAGCTTTCTTT. Amino acid sequence: CASSEGPPTEAFF. The full variable domain, in which reference TRBV11-3 and TRBJ1-1 provide the parts outside the CDR3, is EAGVVQSPRYKIIEKKQPVAFWCNPISGHNTLYWYLQNLGQGPELLIRYENEEAVDDSQLPKDRFSAERLKGVDSTLKIQPAELGDSAVYLCASSEGPPTEAFFGQGTRLTVV.

Points on this clone: Distinct nucleotide sequences in the sample also encode this CDR3. V gene TRBV27 combines with J gene TRBJ1-6; weak D call: TRBD1 (6 bases). With 3 bases removed from V and 6 bases from J, the gap between germline ends came to 9 bases. CDR1 is MNHEY, CDR2 SMNVEV, per germline (reference sequence). The CDR3 contains 14 residues. CDR3 nucleotides: TGTGCCAGCAGTTTCAAGGGGGGTAATTCACCCCTCCACTTT. Protein product: CASSFKGGNSPLHF.

This clone has a single count. The CDR3 loop reads CASSYSTPPTNTEAFF. The CDR3 coding sequence is TGTGCCAGCAGTTACTCGACGCCGCCTACGAACACTGAAGCTTTCTTT. V usage is TRBV6-5 and J usage is TRBJ1-1, with D unclear. There are 16 residues in the CDR3. Germline V lookup: CDR1 MNHEY, CDR2 SVGAGI. V was trimmed by 0 bases and J by 1 base, leaving 12 bases between them.

V usage is TRBV5-6 and J usage is TRBJ2-2; D ambiguous. Trimming left V 4 bases short and J 6 bases short, with 10 bases between. CDR3 length equals 13 residues. Per the germline V gene, CDR1 is SGHDT and CDR2 is YYEEEE. This CDR3 reads CASSRRVSGELFF. The DNA of the CDR3 is TGTGCCAGCAGCCGCCGTGTCTCCGGGGAGCTGTTTTTT.

J is TRBJ2-1 and V is TRBV29-1; the match to TRBD2 covers 7 bases. The CDR3 consists of 17 residues. V lost 4 bases to trimming and J lost 0 bases; unmatched junction nucleotides: 12. The germline V gene has CDR1 SQVTM and CDR2 ANQGSEA. The CDR3 here is CSVGGRDRTSSYNEQFF. The CDR3, as DNA: TGCAGCGTTGGGGGACGGGATCGGACTAGCTCCTACAATGAGCAGTTCTTC.

V gene TRBV9 combines with J gene TRBJ2-3; 10 nucleotides align to TRBD2. The CDR3 is made up of 15 amino acids. The V segment lost 0 bases and the J segment 4 bases; nucleotides outside the gene matches: 2. CDR1 is SGDLS and CDR2 is YYNGEE in the germline V gene. The CDR3 is CASSVVGLAPDTQYF. The CDR3 nucleotides read TGTGCCAGCAGCGTAGTGGGACTAGCGCCAGATACGCAGTATTTT.

The chain recombines TRBV11-3 with TRBJ2-3; 9 bases are a match to TRBD1. V dropped 5 bases and J dropped 1; count of bases not matched to a gene: 10. The germline CDR1 and CDR2 sequences are SGHNT and YENEEA. This CDR3 contains 17 residues. This CDR3 reads CASSPSGTGFGTDTQYF. The CDR3 DNA reads as TGTGCCAGCAGCCCCTCCGGGACAGGGTTTGGCACAGATACGCAGTATTTT.

J is TRBJ2-7 and V is TRBV11-2, with a weak D call TRBD2 (6 bases). V lost 6 bases and J 2 bases, leaving 20 bases between the germline ends. Looked up from germline, CDR1 is SGHAT and CDR2 is FQNNGV. The CDR3 consists of 16 residues. The CDR3 coding sequence is TGTGCCAGCAGAAGACCGGGAGTGGGATTGCCCTACGAGCAGTACTTC. Translating gives CASRRPGVGLPYEQYF.